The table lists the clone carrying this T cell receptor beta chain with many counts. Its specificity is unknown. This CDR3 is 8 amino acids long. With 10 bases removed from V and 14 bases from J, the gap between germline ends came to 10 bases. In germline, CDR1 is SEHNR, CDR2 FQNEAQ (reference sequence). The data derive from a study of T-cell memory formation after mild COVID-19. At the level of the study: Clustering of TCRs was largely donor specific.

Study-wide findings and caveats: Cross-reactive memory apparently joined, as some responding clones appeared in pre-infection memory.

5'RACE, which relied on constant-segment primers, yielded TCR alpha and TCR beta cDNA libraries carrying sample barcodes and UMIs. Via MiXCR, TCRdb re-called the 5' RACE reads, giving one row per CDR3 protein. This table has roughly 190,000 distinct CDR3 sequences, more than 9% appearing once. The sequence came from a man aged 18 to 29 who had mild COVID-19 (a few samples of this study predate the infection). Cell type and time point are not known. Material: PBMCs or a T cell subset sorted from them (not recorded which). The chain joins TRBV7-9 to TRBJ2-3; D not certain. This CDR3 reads CANTLWYF. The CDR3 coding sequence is TGTGCCAACACCCTCTGGTATTTT.